What follows is one TCR beta chain and its context. This specimen belongs to a study of immune evolution from preneoplasia to lung adenocarcinoma. Study context: HLA loss of heterozygosity: roughly 7.5% AIS, around 16% MIA, around 35% ADC, none AAH.

TCRdb keeps only in-frame clones here, not all; method: immunoSEQ multiplex PCR. The top ten clones hold under 3.5% of a sample with 7,000 to 9,000 clones, 65% to 90% of them seen once. With 6 bases clipped from V and 2 bases from J, the junction kept 6 bases outside the gene matches. The CDR3 sequence is 14 residues long. Germline-derived CDR1 and CDR2 are SEHNR and FQNEAQ (reference sequence). This sequence was found in a person aged 65-85 years with lung adenocarcinoma. The sample comprised FFPE minimally invasive lung adenocarcinoma tissue. The V and J genes are TRBV7-9 and TRBJ1-1; 7 nucleotides match TRBD1. CDR3: CASSFRDRNTEAFF. CDR3 coding DNA: TGTGCCAGCAGTTTCCGGGACAGAAACACTGAAGCTTTCTTT.